The rows below give T cell receptor beta chains drawn from one sample of a study of blood T cell repertoires in COVID-19. Clones were read by immunoSEQ multiplex PCR, and TCRdb kept only the in-frame ones, dropping some. The table records about 80,000 clones, around four fifths of them present only once. Source material: peripheral blood. These receptors all stem from an elderly man with active or convalescent COVID-19. Each CDR3 is given with its conserved first and last residue. The order of the fields is D gene, clone size, V gene, J gene, CDR3 DNA, CDR3 protein. The D gene is left open where the match is weak. Expanded clones get a size class; other rows say once, few or many, or leave the size out.

NA	NA	TRBV2	TRBJ1-4	TGTGCCAGCAGCAGTCGGGAGGTAACTAATGAAAAACTGTTTTTT	CASSSREVTNEKLFF
TRBD1	NA	TRBV30	TRBJ2-7	TGTGCCTGGGGGACAGGGGGGTCCTACGAGCAGTACTTC	CAWGTGGSYEQYF
NA	NA	TRBV28	TRBJ1-3	TGTGCCAGCGGGATAACAGGGACAACTGGAAACACCATATATTTT	CASGITGTTGNTIYF
NA	few	TRBV19	TRBJ2-2	TGTGCCAGTAGTATTCCGACTACTCCTTCCACCGGGGAGCTGTTTTTT	CASSIPTTPSTGELFF
TRBD1	NA	TRBV7-6	TRBJ1-5	TGTGCCAGCAGCTTATCCTACAGGGGGCAGGATCAGCCCCAGCATTTT	CASSLSYRGQDQPQHF
TRBD2	NA	TRBV14	TRBJ2-1	TGTGCCAGCAGCCAAGACATAAGGGTAGCGGGAGGCTACAATGAGCAGTTCTTC	CASSQDIRVAGGYNEQFF
NA	once	TRBV4-2	TRBJ2-5	TGTGCCAGCAGCCAAGACCGGGAGACCCAGTACTTC	CASSQDRETQYF
NA	NA	TRBV13	TRBJ2-2	TGTGCCAGCAGCATATACAGGGTCACCGGGGAGCTGTTTTTT	CASSIYRVTGELFF
NA	NA	TRBV28	TRBJ1-2	TGTGCCAGCAGTTTATATGGGGGGGGTGGCTATGGCTACACCTTC	CASSLYGGGGYGYTF
NA	NA	TRBV15	TRBJ1-6	TGTGCCACCAGCAGAGATCCGGGGGGCGATTCACCCCTCCACTTT	CATSRDPGGDSPLHF
TRBD2	NA	TRBV7-2	TRBJ2-1	TGTGCCAGCAGCTCTGGGACTAGCTTCGATGAGCAGTTCTTC	CASSSGTSFDEQFF
TRBD1	NA	TRBV5-1	TRBJ2-4	TGCGCCAGCAGCGAACAGGGGGCACGGAACATTCAGTACTTC	CASSEQGARNIQYF
NA	NA	TRBV7-2	TRBJ2-7	TGTGCCAGCAGCTTACGAGGGCCCTTCTACGAGCAGTACTTC	CASSLRGPFYEQYF
TRBD2	NA	TRBV28	TRBJ2-3	TGTGCCAGCAGTGGCCCGACTAGCCTCACAGATACGCAGTATTTT	CASSGPTSLTDTQYF
NA	few	TRBV20-1	TRBJ1-1	TGCAGTGGTTCCAGGGCCACTGAAGCTTTCTTT	CSGSRATEAFF
TRBD1	NA	TRBV5-1	TRBJ2-5	TGCGCCAGCCAATCCTTTTCCGGGACAGACCAAGAGACCCAGTACTTC	CASQSFSGTDQETQYF
NA	few	TRBV28	TRBJ2-7	TGTGCCAGCAGTTCAGGTCGCTACGAGCAGTACTTC	CASSSGRYEQYF
NA	NA	TRBV6-5	TRBJ1-2	TGTGCCAGCAGTTACGGGGAGTCCACCTTC	CASSYGESTF
NA	NA	TRBV4-1	TRBJ1-2	TGCGCCAGCAGCCCCCGGGAGGGATGCTATGGCTACACCTTC	CASSPREGCYGYTF
TRBD2	NA	TRBV4-1	TRBJ2-2	TGCGCCAGCAGCCGAGGACTAGTGCCCGGGGAGCTGTTTTTT	CASSRGLVPGELFF
NA	NA	TRBV5-8	TRBJ1-4	TGTGCCAGCAGCTTCCCGGGACTAAGGGGGGAAAAACTGTTTTTT	CASSFPGLRGEKLFF
TRBD1	NA	TRBV7-9	TRBJ1-5	TGTGCCAGCGGGGACAGGGGGCTTGGTCAGCCCCAGCATTTT	CASGDRGLGQPQHF
TRBD2	once	TRBV30	TRBJ2-1	TGTGCCTGGAGGGAGAGCGGTAGCGGGGGGCGTGAGCAGTTCTTC	CAWRESGSGGREQFF
TRBD2	NA	TRBV19	TRBJ2-1	TGTGCCAGTAGTATCGGGGCTAGCGGTTATAATGAGCAGTTCTTC	CASSIGASGYNEQFF
NA	NA	TRBV28	TRBJ2-7	TGTGCCAGCAGTTTATCCTCCGACAGGTACGAGCAGTACTTC	CASSLSSDRYEQYF
NA	NA	TRBV30	TRBJ1-3	TGTGCCTGGGAGGAGGGGTTAACCACCATATATTTT	CAWEEGLTTIYF
TRBD2	NA	TRBV29-1	TRBJ2-5	TGCAGCGTTGGGGTAGCGGGAGGAGTGGAGACCCAGTACTTC	CSVGVAGGVETQYF
TRBD1	NA	TRBV7-9	TRBJ1-1	TGTGCCAGCAGCTTAGGGACCGGGACAGGGGCGGAAGAAGCTTTCTTT	CASSLGTGTGAEEAFF
NA	NA	TRBV3-1/TRBV3-2	TRBJ1-1	TGTGCCAGCAGCCGAGGTCTGTTAGAGACCACTGAAGCTTTCTTT	CASSRGLLETTEAFF
TRBD2	NA	TRBV7-2	TRBJ2-1	TGTGCCAGCAGCCCGGGACTAGTGGACAATGAGCAGTTCTTC	CASSPGLVDNEQFF
TRBD1	NA	TRBV19	TRBJ2-3	TGTGCCAGTACCCCTGGATTACAGGGGACCTTTTCCATGGGCACAGATACGCAGTATTTT	CASTPGLQGTFSMGTDTQYF
NA	NA	TRBV9	TRBJ2-3	TGTGCCAGCAGCGTAACAGGAGCAGATACGCAGTATTTT	CASSVTGADTQYF
NA	many	TRBV19	TRBJ1-2	TGTGCCAGTAGTATACGGTGGGGCTACACCTTC	CASSIRWGYTF
NA	NA	TRBV7-9	TRBJ2-3	TGTGCCAGCAGATATACAGGGACCAGCACAGATACGCAGTATTTT	CASRYTGTSTDTQYF
NA	NA	TRBV4-1	TRBJ1-3	TGCGCCAGCAGCCAGGGGGACATCGGAAACACCATATATTTT	CASSQGDIGNTIYF
TRBD1	NA	TRBV12-3/TRBV12-4	TRBJ1-2	TGTGCCAGCAGTCAGGGGGGAGTATATGGCTACACCTTC	CASSQGGVYGYTF
TRBD1	NA	TRBV6-5	TRBJ1-1	TGTGCCAGCAGGACACAGGGGACCCAGACTGAAGCTTTCTTT	CASRTQGTQTEAFF
NA	NA	TRBV2	TRBJ1-6	TGTGCCAGCAGTGCGGCGGGGGCAAGGAATTCACCCCTCCACTTT	CASSAAGARNSPLHF
NA	NA	TRBV27	TRBJ2-4	TGTGCCAGCAGTGACATGCCGGGACACCTAGCCAAAAACATTCAGTACTTC	CASSDMPGHLAKNIQYF
NA	NA	TRBV2	TRBJ1-3	TGTGCCAGCAGCGTAAGGGGGGGAAACACCATATATTTT	CASSVRGGNTIYF